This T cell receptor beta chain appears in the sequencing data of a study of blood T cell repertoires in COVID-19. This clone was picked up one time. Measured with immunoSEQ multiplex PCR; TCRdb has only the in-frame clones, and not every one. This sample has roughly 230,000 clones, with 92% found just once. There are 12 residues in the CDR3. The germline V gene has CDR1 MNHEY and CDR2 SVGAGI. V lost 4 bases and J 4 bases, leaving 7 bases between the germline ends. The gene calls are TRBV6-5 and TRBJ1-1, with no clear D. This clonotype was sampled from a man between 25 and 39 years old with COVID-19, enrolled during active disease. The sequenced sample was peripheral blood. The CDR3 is CASSSTSTEAFF. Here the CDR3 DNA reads TGTGCCAGCAGTTCGACATCCACTGAAGCTTTCTTT.